Here is one T cell receptor (beta chain) with its context. As yet, its antigen is unknown. This sample is drawn from a study of OX40 agonist ivuxolimab in advanced cancers. Findings of the study overall: Some of the lowest clonal expansion was seen in partial responders at 0.1-3.0 mg/kg.

Losses at the gene ends were 8 bases for V and 7 bases for J; bases not matched to a gene: 19. Looked up from germline, CDR1 is MGHDK and CDR2 is SYGVNS. The CDR3 spans 17 residues. Measured with immunoSEQ multiplex PCR; TCRdb has only the in-frame clones, and not every one. The table lists some 66,000 clones, roughly 90% of them singletons. The receptor was isolated from an adult with an advanced solid tumor such as melanoma, head and neck, liver or kidney cancer. The rearrangement joins TRBV25-1 to TRBJ2-2; 7 nucleotides agree with TRBD2. Sample: CD4+ or CD8+ T cells sorted from blood, taken in a trial of the OX40 agonist ivuxolimab. In DNA form, the CDR3 reads TGTGCCAGCGGGGGGGTAGCGGGCCGGAATAGGGACGGGGAGCTGTTTTTT. Encoded protein: CASGGVAGRNRDGELFF.